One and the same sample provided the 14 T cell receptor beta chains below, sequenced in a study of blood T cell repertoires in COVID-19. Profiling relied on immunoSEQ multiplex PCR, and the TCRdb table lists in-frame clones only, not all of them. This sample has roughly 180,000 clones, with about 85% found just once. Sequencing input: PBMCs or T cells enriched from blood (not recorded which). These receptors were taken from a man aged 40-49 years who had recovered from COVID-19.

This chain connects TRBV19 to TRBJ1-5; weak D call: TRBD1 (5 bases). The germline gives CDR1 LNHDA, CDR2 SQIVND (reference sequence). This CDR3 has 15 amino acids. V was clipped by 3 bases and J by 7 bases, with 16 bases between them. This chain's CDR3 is CASSIRGQWGQPQHF. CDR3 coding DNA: TGTGCCAGTAGTATTAGGGGCCAGTGGGGCCAGCCCCAGCATTTT.

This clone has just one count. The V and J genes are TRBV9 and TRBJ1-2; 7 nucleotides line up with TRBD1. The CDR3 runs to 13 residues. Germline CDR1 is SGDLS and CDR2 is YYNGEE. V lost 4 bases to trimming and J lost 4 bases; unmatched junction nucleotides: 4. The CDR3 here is CASSSQGPYGYTF. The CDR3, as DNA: TGTGCCAGCAGCTCACAGGGGCCCTATGGCTACACCTTC.

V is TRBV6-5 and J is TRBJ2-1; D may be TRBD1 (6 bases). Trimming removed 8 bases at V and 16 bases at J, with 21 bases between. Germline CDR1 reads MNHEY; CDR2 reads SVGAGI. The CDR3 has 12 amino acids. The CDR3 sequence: CASRFSRDIPFF. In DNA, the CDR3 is TGTGCCAGCCGATTTTCCCGGGACATACCCTTCTTC.

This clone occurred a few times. For the CDR3, the DNA is TGTGCCAGCCTGGGGCCAGGAAATGGTTCACCCCTCCACTTT. Protein sequence: CASLGPGNGSPLHF. V usage is TRBV28 and J usage is TRBJ1-6; the D gene is possibly TRBD1 (5 bases). The V gene's germline CDR1 is MDHEN and CDR2 SYDVKM. This CDR3 contains 14 residues. V was trimmed by 8 bases and J by 9 bases, leaving 17 bases between them.

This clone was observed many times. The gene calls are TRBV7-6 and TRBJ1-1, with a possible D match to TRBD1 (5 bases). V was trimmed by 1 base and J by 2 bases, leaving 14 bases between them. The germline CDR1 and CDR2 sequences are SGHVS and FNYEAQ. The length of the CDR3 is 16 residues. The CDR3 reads CASSLGAGGRNTEAFF. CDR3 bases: TGTGCCAGCAGCTTAGGCGCGGGGGGGAGAAACACTGAAGCTTTCTTT.

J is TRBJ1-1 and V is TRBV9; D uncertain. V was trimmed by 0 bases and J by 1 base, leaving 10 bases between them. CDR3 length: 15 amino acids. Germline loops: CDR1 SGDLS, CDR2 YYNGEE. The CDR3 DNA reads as TGTGCCAGCAGCGTAGCGGGAGCAGGGAACACTGAAGCTTTCTTT. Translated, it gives CASSVAGAGNTEAFF. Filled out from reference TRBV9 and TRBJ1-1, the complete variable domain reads DSGVTQTPKHLITATGQRVTLRCSPRSGDLSVYWYQQSLDQGLQFLIQYYNGEERAKGNILERFSAQQFPDLHSELNLSSLELGDSALYFCASSVAGAGNTEAFFGQGTRLTVV.

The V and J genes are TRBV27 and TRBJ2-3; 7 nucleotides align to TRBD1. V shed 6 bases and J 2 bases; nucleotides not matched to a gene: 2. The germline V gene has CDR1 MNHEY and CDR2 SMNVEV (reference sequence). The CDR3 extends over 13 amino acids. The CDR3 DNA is TGTGCCAGCAGGGACAGGAACACAGATACGCAGTATTTT. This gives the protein CASRDRNTDTQYF.

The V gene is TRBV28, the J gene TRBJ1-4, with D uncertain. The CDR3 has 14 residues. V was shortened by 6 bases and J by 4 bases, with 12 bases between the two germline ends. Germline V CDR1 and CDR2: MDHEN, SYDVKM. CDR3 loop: CASREQSLNEKLFF. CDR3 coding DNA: TGTGCCAGCAGGGAACAGAGCCTTAATGAAAAACTGTTTTTT.

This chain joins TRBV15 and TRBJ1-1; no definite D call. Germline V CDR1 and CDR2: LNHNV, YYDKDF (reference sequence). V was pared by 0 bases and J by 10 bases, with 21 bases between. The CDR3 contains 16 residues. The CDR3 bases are TGTGCCACCAGCAGAGAGAACCGACTCCCCTTAACGGGAGCTTTCTTT. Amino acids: CATSRENRLPLTGAFF.

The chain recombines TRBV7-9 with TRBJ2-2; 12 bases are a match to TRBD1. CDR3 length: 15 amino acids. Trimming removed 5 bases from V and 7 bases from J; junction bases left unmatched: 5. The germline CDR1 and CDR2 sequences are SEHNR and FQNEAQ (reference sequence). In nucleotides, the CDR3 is TGTGCCAGCAGCCAGGGACAGGGGGCTATCGGGGAGCTGTTTTTT. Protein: CASSQGQGAIGELFF. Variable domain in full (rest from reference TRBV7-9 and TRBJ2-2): DTGVSQNPRHKITKRGQNVTFRCDPISEHNRLYWYRQTLGQGPEFLTYFQNEAQLEKSRLLSDRFSAERPKGSFSTLEIQRTEQGDSAMYLCASSQGQGAIGELFFGEGSRLTVL.

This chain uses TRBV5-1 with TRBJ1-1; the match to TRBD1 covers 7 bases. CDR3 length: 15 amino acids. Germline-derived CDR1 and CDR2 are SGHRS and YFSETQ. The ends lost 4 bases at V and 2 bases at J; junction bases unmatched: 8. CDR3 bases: TGCGCCAGCAGCATTACAGGGGATAGAAACACTGAAGCTTTCTTT. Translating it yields CASSITGDRNTEAFF.

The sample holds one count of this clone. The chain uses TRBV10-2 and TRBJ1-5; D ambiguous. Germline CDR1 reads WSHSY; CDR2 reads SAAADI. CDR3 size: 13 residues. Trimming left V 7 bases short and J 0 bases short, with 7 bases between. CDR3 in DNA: TGCGCCAGCACTCGGGATAGCAATCAGCCCCAGCATTTT. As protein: CASTRDSNQPQHF.

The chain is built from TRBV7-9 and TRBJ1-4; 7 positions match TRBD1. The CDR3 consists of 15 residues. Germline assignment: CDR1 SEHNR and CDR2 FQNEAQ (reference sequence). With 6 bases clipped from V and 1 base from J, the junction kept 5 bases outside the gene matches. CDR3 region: CASRENRGTNEKLFF. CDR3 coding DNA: TGTGCCAGCAGAGAGAACAGGGGAACTAATGAAAAACTGTTTTTT.

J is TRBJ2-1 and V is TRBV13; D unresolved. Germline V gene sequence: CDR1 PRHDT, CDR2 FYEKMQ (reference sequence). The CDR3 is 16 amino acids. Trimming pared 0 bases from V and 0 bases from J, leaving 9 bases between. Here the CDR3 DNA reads TGTGCCAGCAGCTTAGGCCTTGCTAGCTCCTACAATGAGCAGTTCTTC. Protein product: CASSLGLASSYNEQFF.